What follows describes a single T cell receptor (beta chain). The antigen remains undetermined. This sample stems from a study of cytomegalovirus exposure and HLA in healthy donors. Overall study context: There were 117 million unique TCR beta sequences, drawn from 200 million or so T cells, in an earlier analysis.

PCR employed 60 Vbeta and 13 Jbeta primers. Profiling relied on immunoSEQ multiplex PCR, and the TCRdb table lists in-frame clones only, not all of them. The sample comprises some 140,000 clones, over 70% of which are singletons, and roughly 3% rests with the top ten. The CDR3 is 14 amino acids. The V end lost 4 bases, the J end lost 4 bases, and 11 bases lay between the germline ends. Germline CDR1 MNHEY, CDR2 SMNVEV (reference sequence). Study-level points and caveats: Many donors shared some public TCRs, even though most TCR sequences were rare. A list of approximately 160 TCR beta chains associated with cytomegalovirus was given. An observed cluster of highly shared sequence variants was recorded as a likely sequencing artifact.

The TCR sequence derives from a man aged 35 to 55 in good health and CMV-seronegative. Sequences were obtained from PBMCs. The chain links TRBV27 to TRBJ1-5; D is ambiguous. CDR3 bases: TGTGCCAGCAGTTCAGGACTGCTTAATCAGCCCCAGCATTTT. Its protein is CASSSGLLNQPQHF.